This entry lists 31 T cell receptor beta chains sequenced from one sample in a study of blood T cells in healthy people across ages. The second PCR ran about 6 to 11 cycles with a sample-barcoded 5' primer and J-beta primers. TCRdb reprocessed the 5' RACE reads with MiXCR, giving one entry per CDR3 protein. The sample carries 1.4 million to 1.5 million distinct CDR3 sequences, approximately 42% recorded once. The sequenced material came from blood. The receptors here all came from a woman aged 18-30 years in good health.

The V call is TRBV2, the J call TRBJ2-7; D might be TRBD1 or TRBD2, each matching 6 bases. Germline lookup yields CDR1 SNHLY and CDR2 FYNNEI. Trimming took 0 bases from V and 10 from J, leaving 13 bases between them. CDR3 length equals 13 residues. This CDR3 reads CASSEALKGGQYF. The CDR3 nucleotides read TGTGCCAGCAGTGAAGCACTAAAGGGGGGCCAGTACTTC.

The chain uses TRBV20-1 and TRBJ1-4; D unclear. V lost 1 base and J 0 bases, leaving 12 bases between the germline ends. The CDR3 consists of 16 residues. Germline V gene sequence: CDR1 DFQATT, CDR2 SNEGSKA (reference sequence). The DNA of the CDR3 is TGCAGTGCTAGAGTCCGACAAACTGCAACTAATGAAAAACTGTTTTTT. This sequence encodes CSARVRQTATNEKLFF.

There are a few counts of this clonotype. This chain links TRBV29-1 with TRBJ2-7; D gene ambiguous. The CDR3 has 11 residues. The germline V and J ends were trimmed by 2 bases and 7 bases, with 9 bases remaining between them. Looked up from germline, CDR1 is SQVTM and CDR2 is ANQGSEA. CDR3 protein: CSVEKYNEQYF. CDR3 in DNA: TGCAGCGTTGAAAAGTACAATGAGCAGTACTTC.

V and J are TRBV12-3 or TRBV12-4 and TRBJ1-1; TRBD1 matches at 9 bases. The CDR3 extends over 17 amino acids. V was pared by 6 bases and J by 5 bases, with 16 bases of the junction left unmatched. CDR3 sequence: CASRWGGTGSSGTEAFF. Written as DNA, the CDR3 is TGTGCCAGCAGGTGGGGAGGGACAGGGAGCTCGGGGACTGAAGCTTTCTTT.

The rearrangement uses TRBV28 and TRBJ2-2; 13 positions match TRBD2. Germline V gene sequence: CDR1 MDHEN, CDR2 SYDVKM. V gave up 10 bases and J gave up 5 bases; unmatched junction bases: 7. The CDR3 length is 15 residues. The CDR3 here is CATGLAGVGTGELFF. The DNA of the CDR3 is TGTGCCACCGGACTAGCGGGAGTGGGGACCGGGGAGCTGTTTTTT.

The chain has TRBV5-6 and TRBJ1-2, with 9 bases lining up with TRBD1. This CDR3 is 15 amino acids long. Germline CDR1 is SGHDT and CDR2 is YYEEEE. With V trimmed by 4 bases and J by 4 bases, 8 bases remained unmatched. In DNA, the CDR3 is TGTGCCAGCAGCCCAAACCGGGACAGGGCCTATGGCTACACCTTC. It translates to CASSPNRDRAYGYTF.

Here the CDR3 DNA reads TGCAGCGCTGCGACGGGACAGACGAACACTGAAGCTTTCTTT. This translates into CSAATGQTNTEAFF. This chain joins TRBV29-1 and TRBJ1-1; 7 positions agree with TRBD1. CDR1 SQVTM and CDR2 ANQGSEA come from the germline V gene. This CDR3 is built from 14 residues. The trim removed 7 bases at V and 1 base at J, leaving 9 bases unmatched.

This clonotype showed up just a few times. The chain couples TRBV6-1 to TRBJ2-7, with a tentative D call TRBD1 (6 bases). The J call may be mistaken, given a closer DNA end match to TRBJ2-5. This CDR3 contains 12 residues. Germline V gives CDR1 MNHNS, CDR2 SASEGT. In DNA, the CDR3 is TGTGCCAGCGCTTACAGGGAAGAGACCCAGTACTTC. Translated, it gives CASAYREETQYF.

This clonotype was detected only a few times. The chain links TRBV6-4 to TRBJ2-1; 13 positions match TRBD2. The V gene's germline CDR1 is MRHNA and CDR2 SNTAGT. The trim removed 4 bases at V and 6 bases at J, leaving 3 bases unmatched. CDR3 length: 15 residues. Here the CDR3 reads CASSATSGGANEQFF. CDR3 nucleotides: TGTGCCAGCAGTGCCACTAGCGGGGGGGCCAATGAGCAGTTCTTC.

The chain employs TRBV20-1 and TRBJ2-5, with D tentatively TRBD1 or TRBD2 (5 bases each). V gave up 4 bases and J gave up 4 bases, with 28 bases separating them. The CDR3 is made up of 18 amino acids. CDR1 and CDR2 from the germline V gene are DFQATT and SNEGSKA (reference sequence). This chain's CDR3 is CSAIHGTRIGIGGETQYF. The CDR3 nucleotides read TGCAGTGCTATTCACGGGACCCGAATCGGGATAGGTGGAGAGACCCAGTACTTC.

The rearrangement links TRBV27 to TRBJ2-3; 9 positions agree with TRBD2. J gave up 6 bases and V 1 base, and 8 bases lay outside the gene matches. The CDR3 consists of 16 residues. The germline gives CDR1 MNHEY, CDR2 SMNVEV (reference sequence). CDR3 DNA sequence: TGTGCCAGCAGTTTATATGGTAGCGGGAGTAGCGATACGCAGTATTTT. Its translation: CASSLYGSGSSDTQYF.

This clonotype was recorded a few times. This chain connects TRBV28 to TRBJ2-3; 11 nucleotides align to TRBD1. The CDR3 totals 17 residues. Germline V CDR1 and CDR2: MDHEN, SYDVKM. Trimming removed 2 bases from V and 1 base from J; junction bases left unmatched: 5. For the CDR3, the DNA is TGTGCCAGCAGTTTAGGGACAGGGGGATTTGGCACAGATACGCAGTATTTT. This gives the protein CASSLGTGGFGTDTQYF. Looking up the rest from reference TRBV28 and TRBJ2-3 gives the full variable domain: DVKVTQSSRYLVKRTGEKVFLECVQDMDHENMFWYRQDPGLGLRLIYFSYDVKMKEKGDIPEGYSVSREKKERFSLILESASTNQTSMYLCASSLGTGGFGTDTQYFGPGTRLTVL.

This sequence joins TRBV5-6 and TRBJ2-7; weak D call: TRBD2 (6 bases). Germline-derived CDR1 and CDR2 are SGHDT and YYEEEE. V lost 4 bases to trimming and J lost 0 bases, with 20 bases between them. The CDR3 is 17 amino acids. CDR3 in amino acids: CASSPEGRGHYSYEQYF. The CDR3 DNA follows: TGTGCCAGCAGCCCGGAGGGCCGGGGCCACTACTCCTACGAGCAGTACTTC.

The chain couples TRBV12-3 or TRBV12-4 to TRBJ2-5, with 8 bases lining up with TRBD2. The CDR3 runs 13 residues. The V and J ends lost 5 bases and 5 bases, in that order; junction bases with no gene match: 4. The CDR3 DNA sequence: TGTGCCAGCAGTCGGACTAGCCCCGAGACCCAGTACTTC. The encoded protein is CASSRTSPETQYF.

This sequence joins TRBV7-8 and TRBJ2-5; D is undetermined. V lost 6 bases and J 11 bases, leaving 19 bases between the germline ends. Germline V gene sequence: CDR1 SGHVS, CDR2 FQNEAQ. CDR3 size: 13 residues. The CDR3: CASRSREAGEQYF. CDR3 DNA sequence: TGTGCCAGCAGGTCCCGCGAAGCAGGTGAGCAGTACTTC.

This clonotype turned up a few times. The rearrangement joins TRBV29-1 to TRBJ2-3; 13 bases are a match to TRBD2. V lost 6 bases and J lost 6; bases outside the gene matches: 12. Per the germline V gene, CDR1 is SQVTM and CDR2 is ANQGSEA. The CDR3 spans 16 residues. CDR3 DNA: TGCAGCGTGGGGAGACGACTAGCGGGGGGCGGGGATACGCAGTATTTT. This encodes CSVGRRLAGGGDTQYF.

Points on this clonotype: The junction differs from germline at one of its ends, possibly a read error. The V call is TRBV7-2, the J call TRBJ2-3; perhaps TRBD1 as D (6 bases). The CDR3 totals 16 residues. CDR1 is SGHTA and CDR2 is FQGNSA in the germline V gene. The DNA for the CDR3 is TGTGTCAGCAGCTTACAAGGGGGTTATCCCCCAGATACGCAGTATTTT. It is translated as CVSSLQGGYPPDTQYF. The full variable domain, with the rest looked up from reference TRBV7-2 and TRBJ2-3, is GAGVSQSPSNKVTEKGKDVELRCDPISGHTALYWYRQSLGQGLEFLIYFQGNSAPDKSGLPSDRFSAERTGGSVSTLTIQRTQQEDSAVYLCVSSLQGGYPPDTQYFGPGTRLTVL.

This clonotype came up a few times. In DNA form, the CDR3 reads TGCAGTGCTAGCGCGACCGGGACAAACTCCTACAATGAGCAGTTCTTC. Its translation: CSASATGTNSYNEQFF. V gene TRBV20-1 combines with J gene TRBJ2-1, with D perhaps matching TRBD1 (6 bases). The CDR3 has 16 residues. CDR1 DFQATT and CDR2 SNEGSKA come from the germline V gene (reference sequence). The V and J ends lost 3 bases and 0 bases respectively, with 15 bases between them.

This clonotype appeared a few times. This chain connects TRBV7-4 to TRBJ1-2; no clear D gene. From germline, CDR1 is SGHVT and CDR2 SQSDAQ. This CDR3 is 17 amino acids long. Trimming left V 1 base short and J 0 bases short, with 15 bases between. In DNA, the CDR3 is TGTGCCAGCAGCTTAGTTTTGAGCGTATCCCCTAACTATGGCTACACCTTC. The encoded protein is CASSLVLSVSPNYGYTF.

This clonotype was picked up a small number of times. V is TRBV6-5 and J is TRBJ2-7, with D unresolved. CDR1 and CDR2 (germline): MNHEY, SVGAGI. The ends were cut back, 5 bases at V and 3 bases at J, with 14 bases in the middle. CDR3 length: 14 amino acids. The chain's CDR3 is CASSHKGVHYEQYF. The DNA for the CDR3 is TGTGCCAGCAGTCACAAAGGTGTTCACTACGAGCAGTACTTC.

The V call is TRBV9, the J call TRBJ1-4; maybe TRBD1 (5 bases). CDR1 is SGDLS, CDR2 YYNGEE, per germline. This CDR3 has 16 residues. The ends were cut back, 3 bases at V and 0 bases at J, with 12 bases in the middle. In nucleotides, the CDR3 is TGTGCCAGCAGCGCCCGGACAAGTGCAACTAATGAAAAACTGTTTTTT. Encoded protein: CASSARTSATNEKLFF.

In its sample, this clonotype was seen a few times. A much bigger clone sits one base away, suggesting this may be a read error. CDR3 residues: CASSQVGATGEQYF. The CDR3 nucleotides read TGCGCCAGCAGCCAAGTAGGGGCGACGGGTGAGCAGTACTTC. The chain links TRBV4-1 to TRBJ2-5; a possible D gene is TRBD1 (5 bases). Germline assignment: CDR1 MGHRA and CDR2 YSYEKL. CDR3 size: 14 residues. Trimming took off 1 base at V and 11 bases at J, with 17 bases between the two ends.

The chain has TRBV9 and TRBJ2-6; 12 bases map to TRBD2. Germline trimming cut 0 bases from V and 0 bases from J; bases unmatched to any gene: 4. The CDR3 totals 19 residues. Germline V gene lookup returns CDR1 SGDLS and CDR2 YYNGEE. CDR3 bases: TGTGCCAGCAGCGTAGGGCTAGCGGGGGGGGACTCTGGGGCCAACGTCCTGACTTTC. Residues: CASSVGLAGGDSGANVLTF. Filled out from reference TRBV9 and TRBJ2-6, the complete variable domain reads DSGVTQTPKHLITATGQRVTLRCSPRSGDLSVYWYQQSLDQGLQFLIQYYNGEERAKGNILERFSAQQFPDLHSELNLSSLELGDSALYFCASSVGLAGGDSGANVLTFGAGSRLTVL.

The gene calls are TRBV11-2 and TRBJ2-4; 9 bases fit TRBD2. The CDR3 runs to 14 residues. In germline, CDR1 is SGHAT, CDR2 FQNNGV. V lost 2 bases, J lost 15 bases, and 11 bases stayed unmatched. The CDR3 DNA reads TGTGCCAGCAGCTTATATGGGCTAGCGGGATTTATGTACTTC. Amino acid sequence: CASSLYGLAGFMYF.

The V gene is TRBV2, the J gene TRBJ2-1, with a possible D match to TRBD1 (6 bases). CDR1 is SNHLY and CDR2 is FYNNEI in the germline V gene. Trimming removed 7 bases at V and 3 bases at J, with 16 bases between. The CDR3 extends over 15 amino acids. CDR3 nucleotides: TGTGCCAGCACCCGAACGGGACAAATCTACAATGAGCAGTTCTTC. It specifies CASTRTGQIYNEQFF.

The CDR3 nucleotides are TGCAGTGCTAGGGGACAGGGTATGACCGGGGAGCTGTTTTTT. As protein: CSARGQGMTGELFF. The chain employs TRBV20-1 and TRBJ2-2, with 9 bases matching TRBD1. In germline, CDR1 is DFQATT, CDR2 SNEGSKA (reference sequence). The CDR3 extends over 14 amino acids. Trimming cost V 3 bases and J 5 bases; bases outside gene matches: 4.

J is TRBJ2-3 and V is TRBV6-1, with a tentative D call TRBD2 (6 bases). The CDR3 extends over 16 amino acids. V lost 7 bases and J 4 bases, leaving 21 bases between the germline ends. The germline V gene encodes CDR1 MNHNS and CDR2 SASEGT. CDR3 protein: CASTTERPRGADTQYF. CDR3 DNA sequence: TGTGCCAGCACGACCGAGCGGCCGCGGGGAGCAGATACGCAGTATTTT.

This clonotype was counted only a few times. This chain's CDR3 is CASTLQGNEQYF. The CDR3 nucleotides read TGTGCCAGCACCCTCCAGGGCAACGAGCAGTACTTC. This chain links TRBV7-9 with TRBJ2-7, with D perhaps TRBD1 (5 bases). There are 12 residues in the CDR3. Germline V lookup: CDR1 SEHNR, CDR2 FQNEAQ (reference sequence). V lost 7 bases, J lost 5 bases, and 12 bases lay in between.

This clonotype occurred a few times. This chain connects TRBV20-1 to TRBJ2-5; no definite D call. The better agreement between TRBJ2-7 and the DNA end casts doubt on the J call. This CDR3 has 13 amino acids. Germline assignment: CDR1 DFQATT and CDR2 SNEGSKA (reference sequence). DNA for the CDR3: TGCAGTGCTGGTCAGACACAAACCTACGAGCAGTACTTC. Its protein is CSAGQTQTYEQYF.

This clonotype was observed a handful of times. CDR3 DNA sequence: TGCGCCAGCAGCCAAGATAGGAGGAGCATAGCTAGTACAGATACGCAGTATTTT. It is translated as CASSQDRRSIASTDTQYF. The rearrangement links TRBV4-3 to TRBJ2-3; tentative D call: TRBD2 (5 bases). The V and J ends lost 0 bases and 3 bases respectively, with 19 bases between them. Per germline, CDR1 LGHNA and CDR2 YSLEER. The length of the CDR3 is 18 residues.

This clonotype was observed a handful of times. CDR3 in amino acids: CSARDLSKSTDTQYF. In nucleotides, the CDR3 is TGCAGTGCTAGAGATCTGAGCAAGAGCACAGATACGCAGTATTTT. J is TRBJ2-3 and V is TRBV20-1; no clear D gene. CDR1 is DFQATT and CDR2 is SNEGSKA in the germline V gene (reference sequence). Trimming stripped 0 bases from V and 0 bases from J, with 10 bases between. The CDR3 runs 15 residues.